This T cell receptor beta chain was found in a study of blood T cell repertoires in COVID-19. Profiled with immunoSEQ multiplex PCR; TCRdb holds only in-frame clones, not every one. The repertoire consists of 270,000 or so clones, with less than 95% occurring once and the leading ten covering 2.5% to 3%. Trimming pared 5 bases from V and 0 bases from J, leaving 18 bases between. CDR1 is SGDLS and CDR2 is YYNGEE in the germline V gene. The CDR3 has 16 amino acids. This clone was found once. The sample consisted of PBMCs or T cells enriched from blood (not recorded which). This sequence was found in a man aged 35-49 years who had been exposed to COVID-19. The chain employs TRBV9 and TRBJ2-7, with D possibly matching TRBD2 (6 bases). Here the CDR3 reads CASSPQTGANSYEQYF. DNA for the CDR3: TGTGCCAGCAGTCCCCAGACGGGAGCTAACTCCTACGAGCAGTACTTC.